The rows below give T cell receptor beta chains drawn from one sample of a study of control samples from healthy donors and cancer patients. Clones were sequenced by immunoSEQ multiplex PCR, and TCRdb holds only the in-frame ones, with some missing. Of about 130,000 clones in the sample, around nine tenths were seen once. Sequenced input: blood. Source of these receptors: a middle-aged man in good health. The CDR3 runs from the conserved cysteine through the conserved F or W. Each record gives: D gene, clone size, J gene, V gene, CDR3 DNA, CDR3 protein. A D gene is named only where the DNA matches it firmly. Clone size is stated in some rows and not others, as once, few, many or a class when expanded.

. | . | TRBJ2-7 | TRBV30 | TGTGCCTGGAGTAGGGCAGCCTCCTACGAGCAGTACTTC | CAWSRAASYEQYF
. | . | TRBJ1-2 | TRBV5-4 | TGTGCCAGCGGATCGAACTATGGCTACACCTTC | CASGSNYGYTF
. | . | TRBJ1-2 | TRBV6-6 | TGTGCCAGCAGTTACATCGTCGGCCTTAAGGGCGACACCTTC | CASSYIVGLKGDTF
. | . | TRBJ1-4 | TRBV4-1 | TGCGCCAGCAGCCAAGAGGGTGGCCGGTTTGAAAAACTGTTTTTT | CASSQEGGRFEKLFF
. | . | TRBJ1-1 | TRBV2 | TGTGCCAGCAGTGAAGGGGGCACTGAAGCTTTCTTT | CASSEGGTEAFF
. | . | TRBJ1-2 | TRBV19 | TGTGCCAGTAGTATAGTTGGAGGGGACTATGGCTACACCTTC | CASSIVGGDYGYTF
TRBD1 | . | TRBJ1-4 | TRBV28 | TGTGCCAGCAGTTTTGACAGGGGATATGAAAAACTGTTTTTT | CASSFDRGYEKLFF
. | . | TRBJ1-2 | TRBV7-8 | TGTGCCAGCAGCCCTCCACAACTTTTACAGAGAAGCTATGGCTACACCTTC | CASSPPQLLQRSYGYTF
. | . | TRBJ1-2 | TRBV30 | TGTGCCTGGAGTGTAGCGGGGGGCGCTTCCTATGGCTACACCTTC | CAWSVAGGASYGYTF
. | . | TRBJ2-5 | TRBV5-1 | TGCGCCAGCAGCTTGGCGGAACGAGGGGGGGCGCCGGAGACCCAGTACTTC | CASSLAERGGAPETQYF
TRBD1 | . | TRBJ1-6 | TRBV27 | TGTGCCAGCAGAGACAGGGTTGTTTATTCACCCCTCCACTTT | CASRDRVVYSPLHF
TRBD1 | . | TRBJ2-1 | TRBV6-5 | TGTGCCAGCAGTTACTCGAGGACAGGGGGCTCCAATGAGCAGTTCTTC | CASSYSRTGGSNEQFF
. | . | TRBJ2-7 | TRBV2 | TGTGCCAGCAGCCCTCAGAACGAGCAGTACTTC | CASSPQNEQYF
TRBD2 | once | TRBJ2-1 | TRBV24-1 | TGTGCCACCAGTGATAGCCGGGACTACTCCCCTGGGGATGAGCAGTTCTTC | CATSDSRDYSPGDEQFF
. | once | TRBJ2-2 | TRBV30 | TGTGCCTGGGGATTGAACACCGGGGAGCTGTTTTTT | CAWGLNTGELFF
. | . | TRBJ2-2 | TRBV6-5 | TGTGCCGCTCGGACACCTAACACCGGGGAGCTGTTTTTT | CAARTPNTGELFF
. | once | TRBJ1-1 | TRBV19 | TGTGCCAGTAGTATTGCCCGGAACACTGAAGCTTTCTTT | CASSIARNTEAFF
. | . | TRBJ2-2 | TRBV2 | TGTGCCAGCAGTGAGGTGGCCAGCCGGAACACCGGGGAGCTGTTTTTT | CASSEVASRNTGELFF
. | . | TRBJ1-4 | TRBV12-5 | TGTGCTAGTGGTTTGGTACCCCACCTCCGGCTGTTTTTT | CASGLVPHLRLFF
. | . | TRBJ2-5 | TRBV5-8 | TGTGCCAGCAGCTTGCCCGATATACGTGAGACCCAGTACTTC | CASSLPDIRETQYF
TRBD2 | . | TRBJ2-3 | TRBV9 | TGTGCCAGCAGCGTACCGACAGGGTCGCTAGCGGGACCTAGCACAGATACGCAGTATTTT | CASSVPTGSLAGPSTDTQYF
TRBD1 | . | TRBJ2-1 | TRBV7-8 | TGTGCCAGCAGCTTGAACAGGGGAACCTACAATGAGCAGTTCTTC | CASSLNRGTYNEQFF
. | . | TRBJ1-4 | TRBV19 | TGTGCCAGCCGTAGGATTGGGGGAAATGAAAAACTGTTTTTT | CASRRIGGNEKLFF
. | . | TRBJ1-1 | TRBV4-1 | TGCGCCAGCGGCGGTGGTTGGGGCGGGAACACTGAAGCTTTCTTT | CASGGGWGGNTEAFF
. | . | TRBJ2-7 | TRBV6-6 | TGTGCCAGCAGTTACGAAACCAGATACGAGCAGTACTTC | CASSYETRYEQYF
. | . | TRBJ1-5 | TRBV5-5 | TGTGCCAGCAGCTTGCAGGGTAACAATAATCAGCCCCAGCATTTT | CASSLQGNNNQPQHF
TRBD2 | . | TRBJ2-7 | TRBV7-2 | TGTGCCAGCAGCTTAACTAGCGGGGCCTACAGCTCCTACGAGCAGTACTTC | CASSLTSGAYSSYEQYF
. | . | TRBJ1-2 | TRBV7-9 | TGTGCCAGCAGCCCGGACAGCGTTCAAAGTATCTATGGCTACACCTTC | CASSPDSVQSIYGYTF
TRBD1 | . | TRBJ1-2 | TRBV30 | TGTGCTCGAATTTTAGGGGGCGGCTATGGCTACACCTTC | CARILGGGYGYTF
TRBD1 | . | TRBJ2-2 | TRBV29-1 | TGCAGCGTGACGGGGACAGCGAACACCGGGGAGCTGTTTTTT | CSVTGTANTGELFF
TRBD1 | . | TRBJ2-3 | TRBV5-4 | TGTGCCAGCAACCAACAGGGGCGGGGCACAGATACGCAGTATTTT | CASNQQGRGTDTQYF
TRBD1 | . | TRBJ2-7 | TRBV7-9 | TGTGCCAGCAGCTATGGTGTCGGGACAGGGGCCTACGAGCAGTACTTC | CASSYGVGTGAYEQYF
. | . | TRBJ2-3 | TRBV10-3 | TGTGCCATCAAAGGGGGGCCTAGCACAGATACGCAGTATTTT | CAIKGGPSTDTQYF
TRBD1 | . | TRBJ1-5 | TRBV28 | TGTGCCAGCAGTTCCCCTAGGACAGGGGGCTCGAGACAGCCCCAGCATTTT | CASSSPRTGGSRQPQHF
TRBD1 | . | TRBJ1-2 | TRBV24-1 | TGTGCCACCAGTGATTTTGGGAGAGGGACAGGGGGCGGTGGCTACACCTTC | CATSDFGRGTGGGGYTF
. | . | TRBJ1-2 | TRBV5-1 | TGCGCCAGCAGCCCTGGAGTTGGGGCAGTGTACTATGGCTACACCTTC | CASSPGVGAVYYGYTF
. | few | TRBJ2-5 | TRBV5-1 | TGCGCCAGCAGCGCGGACTTTCAAGAGACCCAGTACTTC | CASSADFQETQYF
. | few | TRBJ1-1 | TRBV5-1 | TGCGCCAGCAGCCGGTACCAGAACACTGAAGCTTTCTTT | CASSRYQNTEAFF
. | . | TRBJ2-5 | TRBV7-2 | TGTGCCAGCAGCTTAGACTTAGTAAGGGAGACCCAGTACTTC | CASSLDLVRETQYF
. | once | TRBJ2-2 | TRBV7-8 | TGTGCCAGCAGCTTAGGATCAGGGCCCGACACCGGGGAGCTGTTTTTT | CASSLGSGPDTGELFF
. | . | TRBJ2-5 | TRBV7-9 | TGTGCCAGCAGCGAAGAGACCCAGTACTTC | CASSEETQYF
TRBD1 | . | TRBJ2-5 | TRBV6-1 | TGTGCCAGCAGTGCGCTGTTCCGAGGACAGGGAATGTACCAAGAGACCCAGTACTTC | CASSALFRGQGMYQETQYF
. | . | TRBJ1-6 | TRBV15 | TGTGCCACCAGCCCGAGGCGGGACGGGAACTCACCCCTCCACTTT | CATSPRRDGNSPLHF
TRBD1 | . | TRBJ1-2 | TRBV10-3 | TGTGCCATCAGTGGGGGGGACAGGGTAGTTGGCTACACCTTC | CAISGGDRVVGYTF
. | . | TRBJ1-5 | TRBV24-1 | TGTGCCACCAGTGATTCGGGGGGAAGGCAGCCCCAGCATTTT | CATSDSGGRQPQHF
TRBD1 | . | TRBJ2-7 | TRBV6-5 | TGTGCCAGCAGTTACCAAGGACAGGGGTCCTACGAGCAGTACTTC | CASSYQGQGSYEQYF
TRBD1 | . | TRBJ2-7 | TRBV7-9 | TGTGCCAGCAGCCCAGCCCGCGGGGACAGGGGATACGAGCAGTACTTC | CASSPARGDRGYEQYF
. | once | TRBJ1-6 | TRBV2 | TGTGCCAGCAGTGACCTGGGACGGGGTAATTCACCCCTCCACTTT | CASSDLGRGNSPLHF
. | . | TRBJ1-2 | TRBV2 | TGTGCCAGCAGTGAGGCCAGGGGAGCGAACTATGGCTACACCTTC | CASSEARGANYGYTF
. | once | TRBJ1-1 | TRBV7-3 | TGTGCCAGCAGCCTACAGAGAATGAACACTGAAGCTTTCTTT | CASSLQRMNTEAFF
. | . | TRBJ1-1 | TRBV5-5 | TGTGCCAGCAGCCCCCTTGAGGGGGTTGGTGAAGCTTTCTTT | CASSPLEGVGEAFF
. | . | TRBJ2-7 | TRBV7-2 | TGTGCCAGCAGCTTAGTATCTCAGGGGTCATCCTACGAGCAGTACTTC | CASSLVSQGSSYEQYF
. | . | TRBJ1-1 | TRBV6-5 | TGTGCCAGCAGCCTCGGGCGGAGGAACACTGAAGCTTTCTTT | CASSLGRRNTEAFF
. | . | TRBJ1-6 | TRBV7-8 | TGTGCCAGCAGCTTTGCAGGGGCCCCCCTCCACTTT | CASSFAGAPLHF
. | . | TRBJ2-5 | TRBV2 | TGTGCCAGCAGTGATGGCTCAGGGTGGGAGACCCAGTACTTC | CASSDGSGWETQYF
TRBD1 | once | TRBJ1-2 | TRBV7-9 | TGTGCCAGCAGCTTAGTTCCAGGGGGTGGCTACACCTTC | CASSLVPGGGYTF
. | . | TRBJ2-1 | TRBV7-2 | TGTGCCAGCAGCCCTGGGTCAGTTTACAATGAGCAGTTCTTC | CASSPGSVYNEQFF
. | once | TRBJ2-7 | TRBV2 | TGTGCCACCGGGGGACCCAGGGACACCACCGGCGAGCAGTACTTC | CATGGPRDTTGEQYF
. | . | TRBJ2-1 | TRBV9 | TGTGCCAGCAGCGCCGCCTCAGGGTATGGAGAGCAGTTCTTC | CASSAASGYGEQFF
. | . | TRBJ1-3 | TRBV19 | TGTGCCAGTAGTATTGTTACCACATCCTCCCCCGGACCTGGAAACACCATATATTTT | CASSIVTTSSPGPGNTIYF